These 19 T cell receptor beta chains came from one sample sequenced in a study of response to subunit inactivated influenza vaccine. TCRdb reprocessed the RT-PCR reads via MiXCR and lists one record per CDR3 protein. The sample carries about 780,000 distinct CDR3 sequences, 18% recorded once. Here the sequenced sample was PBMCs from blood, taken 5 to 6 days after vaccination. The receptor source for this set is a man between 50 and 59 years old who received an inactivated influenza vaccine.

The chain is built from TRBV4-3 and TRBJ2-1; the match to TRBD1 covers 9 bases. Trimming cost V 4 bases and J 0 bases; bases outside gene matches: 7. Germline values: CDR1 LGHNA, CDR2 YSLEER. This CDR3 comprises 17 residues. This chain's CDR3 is CASSPGQGLSSYNEQFF. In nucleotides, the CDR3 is TGCGCCAGCAGCCCGGGACAGGGCCTTAGCTCCTACAATGAGCAGTTCTTC.

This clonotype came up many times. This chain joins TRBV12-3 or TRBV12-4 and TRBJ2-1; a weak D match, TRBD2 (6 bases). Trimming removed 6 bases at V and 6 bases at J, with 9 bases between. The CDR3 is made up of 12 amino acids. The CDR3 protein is CASRIAANEQFF. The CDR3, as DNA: TGTGCCAGCAGAATAGCGGCCAATGAGCAGTTCTTC.

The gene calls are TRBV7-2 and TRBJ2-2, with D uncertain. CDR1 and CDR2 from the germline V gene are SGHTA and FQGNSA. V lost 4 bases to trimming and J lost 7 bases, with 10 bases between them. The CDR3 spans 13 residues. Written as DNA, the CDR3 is TGTGCCAGCAGCTCCCATAATGACGGGGAGCTGTTTTTT. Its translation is CASSSHNDGELFF.

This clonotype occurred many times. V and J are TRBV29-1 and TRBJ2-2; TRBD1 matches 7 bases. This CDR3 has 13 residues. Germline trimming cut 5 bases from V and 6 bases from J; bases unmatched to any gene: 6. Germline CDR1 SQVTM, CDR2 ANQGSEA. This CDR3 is CSVSRQGAGELFF. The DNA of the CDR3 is TGCAGCGTTTCGCGACAGGGCGCCGGGGAGCTGTTTTTT.

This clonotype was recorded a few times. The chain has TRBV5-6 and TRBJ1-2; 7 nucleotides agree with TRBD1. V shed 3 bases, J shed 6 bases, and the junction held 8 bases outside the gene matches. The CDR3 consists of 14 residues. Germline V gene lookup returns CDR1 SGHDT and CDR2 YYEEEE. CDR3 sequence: CASSSLTGEDGYTF. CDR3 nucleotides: TGTGCCAGCAGCTCCCTAACAGGGGAGGATGGCTACACCTTC.

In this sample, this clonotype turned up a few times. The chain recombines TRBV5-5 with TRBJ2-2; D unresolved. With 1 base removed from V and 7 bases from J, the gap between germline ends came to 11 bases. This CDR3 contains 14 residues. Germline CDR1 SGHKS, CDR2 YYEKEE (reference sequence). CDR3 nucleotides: TGTGCCAGCAGCTTGAAGGGTTCTGGCGGGGAGCTGTTTTTT. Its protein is CASSLKGSGGELFF.

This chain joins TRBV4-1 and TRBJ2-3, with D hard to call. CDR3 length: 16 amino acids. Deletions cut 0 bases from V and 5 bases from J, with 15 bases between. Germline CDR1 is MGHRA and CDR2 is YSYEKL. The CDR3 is CASSQDMTGSEDTQYF. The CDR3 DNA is TGCGCCAGCAGCCAAGATATGACTGGATCCGAAGATACGCAGTATTTT.

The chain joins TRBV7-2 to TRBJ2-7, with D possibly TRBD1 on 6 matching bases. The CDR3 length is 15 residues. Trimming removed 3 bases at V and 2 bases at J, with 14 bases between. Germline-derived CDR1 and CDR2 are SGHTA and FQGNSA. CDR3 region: CASSFTGFGTYEQYF. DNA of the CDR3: TGTGCCAGCAGCTTCACAGGGTTCGGAACCTACGAGCAGTACTTC.

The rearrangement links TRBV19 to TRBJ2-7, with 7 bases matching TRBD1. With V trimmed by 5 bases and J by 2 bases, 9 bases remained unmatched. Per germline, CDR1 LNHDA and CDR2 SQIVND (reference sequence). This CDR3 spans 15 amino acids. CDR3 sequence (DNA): TGTGCCAGTAGTCGCTCCGGGACAGACACCTACGAGCAGTACTTC. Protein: CASSRSGTDTYEQYF.

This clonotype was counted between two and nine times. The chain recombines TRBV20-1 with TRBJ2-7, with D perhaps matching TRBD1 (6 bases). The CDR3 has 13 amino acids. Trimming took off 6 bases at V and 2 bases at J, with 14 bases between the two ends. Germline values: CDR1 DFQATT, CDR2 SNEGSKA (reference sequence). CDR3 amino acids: CSATTGTPYEQYF. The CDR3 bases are TGCAGTGCCACAACAGGGACACCCTACGAGCAGTACTTC.

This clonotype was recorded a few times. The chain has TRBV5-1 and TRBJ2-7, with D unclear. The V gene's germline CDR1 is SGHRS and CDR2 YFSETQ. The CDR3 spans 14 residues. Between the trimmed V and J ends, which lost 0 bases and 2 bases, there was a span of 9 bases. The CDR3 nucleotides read TGCGCCAGCAGCTTGGGTGGCTACCCCTACGAGCAGTACTTC. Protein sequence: CASSLGGYPYEQYF.

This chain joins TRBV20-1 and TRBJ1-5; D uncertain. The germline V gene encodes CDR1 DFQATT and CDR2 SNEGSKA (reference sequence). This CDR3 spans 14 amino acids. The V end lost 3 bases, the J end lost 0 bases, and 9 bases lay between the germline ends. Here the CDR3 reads CSARVSNSNQPQHF. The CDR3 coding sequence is TGCAGTGCTAGGGTTAGTAATAGCAATCAGCCCCAGCATTTT.

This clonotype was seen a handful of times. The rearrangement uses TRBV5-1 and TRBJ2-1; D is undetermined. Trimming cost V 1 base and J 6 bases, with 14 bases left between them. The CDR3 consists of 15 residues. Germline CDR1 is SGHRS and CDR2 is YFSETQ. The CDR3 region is CASSLRAGPGNEQFF. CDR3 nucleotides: TGCGCCAGCAGCTTGCGGGCAGGCCCCGGCAATGAGCAGTTCTTC.

CDR3 sequence (DNA): TGTGCCAGCAGTTCGATCGGGGATACGCAGTATTTT. Encoded protein: CASSSIGDTQYF. V and J are TRBV3-1 and TRBJ2-3; D unclear. The CDR3 has 12 residues. Trimming pared 6 bases from V and 6 bases from J, leaving 10 bases between. The germline gives CDR1 LGHDT, CDR2 YNNKEL (reference sequence).

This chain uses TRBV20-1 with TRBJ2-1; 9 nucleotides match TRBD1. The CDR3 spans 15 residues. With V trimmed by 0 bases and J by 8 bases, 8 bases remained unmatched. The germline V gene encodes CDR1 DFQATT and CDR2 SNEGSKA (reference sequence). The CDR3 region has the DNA TGCAGTGCTAGAGATCTTGTACAGGGGGCGTATGAGCAGTTCTTC. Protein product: CSARDLVQGAYEQFF.

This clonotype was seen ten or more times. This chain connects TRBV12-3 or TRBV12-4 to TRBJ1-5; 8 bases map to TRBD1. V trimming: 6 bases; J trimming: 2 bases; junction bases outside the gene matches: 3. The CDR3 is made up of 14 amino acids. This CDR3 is CASSRGQGNQPQHF. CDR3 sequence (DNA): TGTGCCAGCAGCCGGGGACAGGGCAATCAGCCCCAGCATTTT.

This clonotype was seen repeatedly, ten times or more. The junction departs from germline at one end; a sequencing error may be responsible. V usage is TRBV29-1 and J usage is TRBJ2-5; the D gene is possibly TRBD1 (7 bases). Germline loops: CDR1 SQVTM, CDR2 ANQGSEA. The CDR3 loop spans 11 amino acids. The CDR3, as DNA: TGCAGCGTTGAAGTCAGGGGGAGGATGGACTTC. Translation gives CSVEVRGRMDF.

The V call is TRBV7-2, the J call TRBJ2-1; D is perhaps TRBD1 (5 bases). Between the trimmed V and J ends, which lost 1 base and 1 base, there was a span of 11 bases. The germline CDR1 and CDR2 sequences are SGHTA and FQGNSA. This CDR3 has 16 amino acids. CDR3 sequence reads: CASSLGGASSYNEQFF. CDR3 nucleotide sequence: TGTGCCAGCAGCTTAGGTGGGGCTTCATCCTACAATGAGCAGTTCTTC. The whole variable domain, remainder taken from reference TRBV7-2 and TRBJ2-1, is GAGVSQSPSNKVTEKGKDVELRCDPISGHTALYWYRQSLGQGLEFLIYFQGNSAPDKSGLPSDRFSAERTGGSVSTLTIQRTQQEDSAVYLCASSLGGASSYNEQFFGPGTRLTVL.

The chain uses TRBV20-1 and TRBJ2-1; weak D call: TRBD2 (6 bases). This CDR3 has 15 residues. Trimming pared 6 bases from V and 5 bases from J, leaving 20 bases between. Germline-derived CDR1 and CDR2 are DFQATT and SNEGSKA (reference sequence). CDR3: CSAQDGRGFHNEQFF. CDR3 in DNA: TGCAGTGCCCAAGACGGGAGAGGGTTCCACAATGAGCAGTTCTTC.